This TCR beta chain was identified during a study of shared T cell receptors in the human thymus. Using immunoSEQ multiplex PCR, the repertoire was profiled, and TCRdb retains in-frame clones only, with some absent. Of more than 550,000 clones in the sample, around 87% were seen once. This CDR3 comprises 14 residues. Germline V gene lookup returns CDR1 MNHEY and CDR2 SMNVEV (reference sequence). V lost 6 bases and J lost 5, with 17 bases in between. Another study also made use of these data, one on human thymus T cells. That work contributes: Corrective heart surgery yielded resections, and these provided the thymus tissue. In thymic and blood repertoires alike, V and J usage looked biased. Related research described strongly overlapping thymic repertoires in unrelated people.

Sequenced material: thymocytes. The TCR sequence derives from a boy younger than two with a congenital heart defect. The chain joins TRBV27 to TRBJ2-7; D possibly corresponds to TRBD1 (6 bases). The CDR3 coding sequence is TGTGCCAGCAGCTCACGAACAGGGTCCGACGAGCAGTACTTC. Translated, it gives CASSSRTGSDEQYF.